This is a list of T cell receptor beta chains from one sample in a study of Tregs in tolerant kidney transplant recipients. TCRdb keeps only in-frame clones here, not all; method: immunoSEQ multiplex PCR. The sample shows some 62,000 clones, 95% to 98% of them seen only once. The sequencing used Tregs from blood, collected before the transplant. The receptors come from a human donor who received a combined kidney and bone marrow transplant. Each CDR3 is given with its conserved first and last residue. D genes are given only for firm matches. Size is omitted from some rows. Given values are once, few, many or a class for expanded clones.

abundance,d_gene,v_gene,j_gene,CDR3nt,CDR3aa
NA,TRBD1,TRBV5-1,TRBJ1-1,TGCGCCAGCAGCTTCGTACAGGGGACTGAAGCTTTCTTT,CASSFVQGTEAFF
NA,TRBD2,TRBV15,TRBJ2-1,TGTGCCACCAGCAGACTGACTAGCGTCGAGCAGTTCTTC,CATSRLTSVEQFF
NA,TRBD2,TRBV5-1,TRBJ2-1,TGCGCCAGCAGCTTGTCGAGCGGGACTTACAATGAGCAGTTCTTC,CASSLSSGTYNEQFF
once,NA,TRBV2,TRBJ2-3,TGTGCCAGCAGTTCAGGCAACACAGATACGCAGTATTTT,CASSSGNTDTQYF
NA,NA,TRBV6-1,TRBJ2-7,TGTGCCAGCAGTGAAGATGGAGGCACATCCTACGAGCAGTACTTC,CASSEDGGTSYEQYF
NA,NA,TRBV28,TRBJ2-7,TGTGCCAGCAGTGCCGGCGGGCAGCTCCAATACGAGCAGTACTTC,CASSAGGQLQYEQYF
NA,TRBD1,TRBV2,TRBJ1-6,TGTGCCAGCAGCGGGACAGGGAGGTATAATGGTTCACCCCTCCACTTT,CASSGTGRYNGSPLHF
NA,NA,TRBV5-1,TRBJ1-2,TGCGCCAGCAGCTTGGCAGAAAACTATGGCTACACCTTC,CASSLAENYGYTF
NA,NA,TRBV12-5,TRBJ2-1,TGTGCTAGTGGTTTGGTTAGGGGGAGTGGTTTGGACTCCTACAATGAGCAGTTCTTC,CASGLVRGSGLDSYNEQFF
NA,TRBD1,TRBV29-1,TRBJ2-1,TGCAGCGTTGGGAACCCTCAGGGACAGGCCTACAATGAGCAGTTCTTC,CSVGNPQGQAYNEQFF
NA,NA,TRBV10-3,TRBJ2-1,TGTGCCATCAGTGATCAACGGGGGCAGGGGGACAATGAGCAGTTCTTC,CAISDQRGQGDNEQFF
NA,NA,TRBV18,TRBJ2-7,TGTGCCAGCTCACACCCCGGGGAGAACACCGCCTACGAGCAGTACTTC,CASSHPGENTAYEQYF
NA,NA,TRBV5-1,TRBJ2-5,TGCGCCAGCAGCTTGGCACCACAGGGTGGCGAGACCCAGTACTTC,CASSLAPQGGETQYF
NA,TRBD1,TRBV5-1,TRBJ2-7,TGCGCCAGCAGCTCCGGGACAGGGGGCTACGAGCAGTACTTC,CASSSGTGGYEQYF
NA,NA,TRBV12-5,TRBJ1-5,TGTGCTAGTGGTTTATCGGGGGGCCATCAGCCCCAGCATTTT,CASGLSGGHQPQHF
NA,TRBD1,TRBV18,TRBJ2-4,TGTGCCAGCTCACCCCGGGACAGGGGAAAAAACATTCAGTACTTC,CASSPRDRGKNIQYF
once,NA,TRBV5-1,TRBJ1-4,TGCGCCAGCAGACAGGGAACTAATGAAAAACTGTTTTTT,CASRQGTNEKLFF
NA,TRBD1,TRBV2,TRBJ1-6,TGTGCCAGGGGGACAGGGGTTCGTTCACCCCTCCACTTT,CARGTGVRSPLHF
NA,NA,TRBV4-1,TRBJ2-7,TGCGCCAGCAGCCCATCGTCCGGGGTTATCTACGAGCAGTACTTC,CASSPSSGVIYEQYF
NA,TRBD1,TRBV30,TRBJ1-4,TGTGCCTGGAGCCCCGGGACAGCTAATGAAAAACTGTTTTTT,CAWSPGTANEKLFF